Detailed here is one T cell receptor beta chain. The target antigen is unknown. Trimming removed 2 bases from V and 7 bases from J, with 10 bases in between. The CDR3 is made up of 14 amino acids. Germline CDR1 reads SGHRS; CDR2 reads YFSETQ. The entry originates in a study of T cell responses to AZD1222 COVID-19 vaccine. Study-wide findings and caveats: There were mostly white British donors and more females than males, and clonal diversity was possibly underestimated. Spike-wide vaccine-associated CD4 TCRs dominated at 160-218 and 743-854. In all cases, repertoires were sampled only after the peak T cell response. Once two AZD1222 doses were given, Spike-specific TCR breadth and depth went up.

Repertoires were generated with immunoSEQ multiplex PCR, while TCRdb's copy carries only in-frame clones and drops some. This table has fewer than 120,000 clones, roughly 90% appearing once. This TCR came from an adult in good health. The sample was peripheral blood, taken on day 0 of AZD1222 vaccination. The V and J genes are TRBV5-1 and TRBJ1-6; tentatively, D is TRBD1 (6 bases). The CDR3 DNA follows: TGCGCCAGCAGCTTCTCCGGGACAAATTCACCCCTCCACTTT. Amino acids: CASSFSGTNSPLHF. Filled out from reference TRBV5-1 and TRBJ1-6, the complete variable domain reads KAGVTQTPRYLIKTRGQQVTLSCSPISGHRSVSWYQQTPGQGLQFLFEYFSETQRNKGNFPGRFSGRQFSNSRSEMNVSTLELGDSALYLCASSFSGTNSPLHFGNGTRLTVT.